This is a list of T cell receptor beta chains from one sample in a study of neurological immune-mediated disorders. TCRdb reprocessed the 5' RACE reads with MiXCR, giving one entry per CDR3 protein. The table shows 35,000 to 50,000 distinct CDR3 sequences, with about 14% occurring only once. Sequencing was performed on CD4+ T cells from blood. All receptors derive from a woman in her sixties with HTLV-1-associated myelopathy (HAM/TSP). Both conserved end residues are part of each CDR3. The order of the fields is CDR3 length, V gene, D gene, J gene, clone size, CDR3 protein, CDR3 DNA. The D gene is left open where the match is weak. Some rows have no size entry. The others give once, few or many, or a class for an expanded clone.

15,TRBV12-3/TRBV12-4,.,TRBJ2-7,few,CASSLDGGSSYEQYF,TGTGCCAGCAGTTTAGATGGGGGTTCCTCCTACGAGCAGTACTTC
20,TRBV6-5,TRBD2,TRBJ2-7,many,CASSYSRLLAGRPRRDEQYF,TGTGCCAGCAGTTACTCGAGGCTACTAGCGGGTCGCCCGCGCCGCGACGAGCAGTACTTC
14,TRBV5-1,TRBD1,TRBJ1-1,many,CASSTRQGRRGPFF,TGCGCCAGCAGCACCCGACAGGGGCGACGTGGACCTTTCTTT
15,TRBV12-3/TRBV12-4,.,TRBJ1-2,many,CASSPAGGLWYGYTF,TGTGCCAGCAGCCCAGCCGGGGGCCTATGGTATGGCTACACCTTC
15,TRBV20-1,TRBD2,TRBJ2-3,many,CSARDVGGNTDTQYF,TGCAGTGCTAGAGATGTCGGGGGGAACACAGATACGCAGTATTTT
14,TRBV20-1,.,TRBJ2-4,many,CSASPGFHKNIQYF,TGCAGTGCTAGTCCGGGTTTCCATAAAAACATTCAGTACTTC
16,TRBV12-3/TRBV12-4,.,TRBJ2-7,many,CASSAETRSFWNEQYF,TGTGCCAGCAGTGCCGAAACTAGATCCTTTTGGAACGAGCAGTACTTC
14,TRBV11-2,.,TRBJ2-1,.,CASSFVRVHGEQFF,TGTGCCAGCAGCTTCGTCCGAGTTCACGGTGAGCAGTTCTTC
18,TRBV4-1,TRBD1,TRBJ2-1,many,CASSQDYPSPRGHNEQFF,TGCGCCAGCAGCCAAGATTACCCCTCTCCGAGGGGGCACAATGAGCAGTTCTTC
17,TRBV20-1,.,TRBJ2-6,many,CSARDRLVPSGANVLTF,TGCAGTGCTAGAGATCGGCTCGTACCTTCTGGGGCCAACGTCCTGACTTTC
21,TRBV12-3/TRBV12-4,.,TRBJ1-5,many,CASSLKRGGGRNQYGNQPQHF,TGTGCCAGCAGTTTGAAAAGGGGAGGGGGGCGGAATCAATATGGCAATCAGCCCCAGCATTTT
14,TRBV20-1,.,TRBJ2-5,many,CSATRGPARETQYF,TGCAGTGCTACCAGGGGACCTGCCCGAGAGACCCAGTACTTC
18,TRBV9,TRBD1,TRBJ1-1,.,CASSVGGTGWGGNTEAFF,TGTGCCAGCAGCGTGGGCGGGACAGGATGGGGGGGAAACACTGAAGCTTTCTTT
12,TRBV29-1,.,TRBJ1-6,many,CSVADYNSPLHF,TGCAGCGTTGCTGATTATAATTCACCCCTCCACTTT
15,TRBV5-1,TRBD2,TRBJ2-1,many,CASSYRGGSYNEQFF,TGCGCCAGCAGCTACCGCGGGGGCTCCTACAATGAGCAGTTCTTC
12,TRBV20-1,.,TRBJ1-2,many,CSARGGVYGYTF,TGCAGTGCTAGAGGAGGGGTTTATGGCTACACCTTC
14,TRBV10-3,.,TRBJ2-5,many,CAINRGQNQETQYF,TGTGCCATCAATCGAGGACAAAACCAAGAGACCCAGTACTTC
15,TRBV29-1,.,TRBJ1-5,.,CSVADGLLGNQPQHF,TGCAGCGTCGCGGACGGCCTTCTGGGCAATCAGCCCCAGCATTTT
16,TRBV12-3/TRBV12-4,TRBD2,TRBJ2-3,many,CASSFYGGAWTDTQYF,TGTGCCAGCAGTTTTTACGGGGGGGCCTGGACAGATACGCAGTATTTT
18,TRBV11-2,TRBD1,TRBJ1-6,many,CASSSTVDRRFPERGLHF,TGTGCCAGCAGCTCTACGGTGGACAGGCGCTTCCCGGAACGGGGTCTCCACTTT
16,TRBV27,TRBD1,TRBJ2-7,many,CASSSTGTGITYEQYF,TGTGCCAGCAGTTCCACCGGGACAGGGATAACCTACGAGCAGTACTTC
14,TRBV20-1,.,TRBJ2-7,many,CSASNDPGQGEQYF,TGCAGTGCTTCGAACGATCCGGGTCAGGGAGAGCAGTACTTC
14,TRBV4-1,.,TRBJ2-3,many,CASSLGSGADTQYF,TGCGCCAGCAGCCTGGGATCTGGGGCAGATACGCAGTATTTT
12,TRBV9,.,TRBJ2-3,many,CASSVGTDTQYF,TGTGCCAGCAGCGTAGGTACAGATACGCAGTATTTT
15,TRBV5-6,.,TRBJ2-7,.,CASSDGRYLSYEQYF,TGTGCCAGCAGCGATGGGCGGTACCTCTCCTACGAGCAGTACTTC
15,TRBV6-1,.,TRBJ1-2,many,CASSELTGPNYGYTF,TGTGCCAGCAGTGAACTGACGGGGCCTAACTATGGCTACACCTTC
12,TRBV2,TRBD1,TRBJ2-5,many,CASDRDRETQYF,TGTGCCAGCGACAGGGATCGGGAGACCCAGTACTTC
15,TRBV9,.,TRBJ1-2,many,CASSVDPGPDYGYTF,TGTGCCAGCAGCGTCGATCCGGGGCCGGACTATGGCTACACCTTC
14,TRBV20-1,.,TRBJ2-4,many,CSARDLRGADIQYF,TGCAGTGCTAGAGATCTTAGGGGGGCGGACATTCAGTACTTC
12,TRBV19,TRBD2,TRBJ2-7,many,CATRDYGSEQYF,TGTGCCACTCGGGACTACGGAAGCGAGCAGTACTTC
13,TRBV10-3,.,TRBJ1-2,many,CAISDVGLGGYTF,TGTGCCATCAGCGATGTGGGGCTGGGGGGCTACACCTTC
13,TRBV20-1,.,TRBJ1-5,many,CSASIGMDQPQHF,TGCAGTGCTAGTATAGGAATGGATCAGCCCCAGCATTTT
16,TRBV20-1,.,TRBJ2-7,many,CSAVVPGTNPSYEQYF,TGCAGTGCCGTGGTACCCGGGACAAACCCTTCCTACGAGCAGTACTTC
17,TRBV20-1,TRBD2,TRBJ2-7,many,CSASGRGLASPSYEQYF,TGCAGTGCTTCGGGGCGGGGGTTAGCCTCTCCCTCCTACGAGCAGTACTTC
11,TRBV12-5,.,TRBJ1-2,many,CASGRDYGYTF,TGTGCTAGTGGTCGGGACTATGGCTACACCTTC
16,TRBV7-9,.,TRBJ1-4,once,CASSRGAVHTNEKLLF,TGTGCCAGCAGCCGGGGGGCAGTGCACACTAATGAAAAACTGCTTTTT
13,TRBV20-1,.,TRBJ1-2,many,CSARDYRDYGYTF,TGCAGTGCTAGAGATTACAGGGACTATGGCTACACCTTC
15,TRBV19,.,TRBJ1-1,many,CASSPISIPGSEAFF,TGTGCCAGTAGTCCCATCAGTATACCAGGGTCCGAAGCTTTCTTT
12,TRBV6-6,.,TRBJ1-1,many,CASSLQGTEAFF,TGTGCCAGCAGTTTACAGGGAACTGAAGCTTTCTTT
16,TRBV7-8,TRBD2,TRBJ2-2,many,CASSPSGGGNTGELFF,TGTGCCAGCAGCCCCAGCGGGGGGGGTAACACCGGGGAGCTGTTTTTT
15,TRBV5-1,.,TRBJ2-1,many,CASSFNHLGPNEQFF,TGCGCCAGCAGCTTTAACCACCTGGGGCCCAATGAGCAGTTCTTC
16,TRBV20-1,.,TRBJ2-1,many,CSARDLLGGLYNEQFF,TGCAGTGCTAGAGATCTCTTGGGCGGACTTTACAATGAGCAGTTCTTC
13,TRBV19,.,TRBJ1-2,.,CASSIGGSSGYTF,TGTGCCAGTAGTATAGGAGGATCAAGTGGCTACACCTTC
14,TRBV7-3,TRBD1,TRBJ1-6,many,CASSLGRQGSPLHF,TGTGCCAGCAGCTTAGGCCGACAGGGTTCACCCCTCCACTTT
14,TRBV20-1,.,TRBJ2-1,many,CSASRGETYNEQFF,TGCAGTGCTAGTCGAGGGGAGACCTACAATGAGCAGTTCTTC
16,TRBV20-1,.,TRBJ2-4,many,CSASGTLGLAKNIQYF,TGCAGTGCTTCTGGGACACTGGGCCTAGCCAAAAACATTCAGTACTTC
15,TRBV12-3/TRBV12-4,TRBD1,TRBJ1-5,.,CTSSRTGRSNPPQHF,TGTACCAGCAGTCGGACAGGGCGAAGCAATCCGCCCCAGCATTTT
16,TRBV20-1,TRBD1,TRBJ1-5,many,CSATIWTGGRYQPQHF,TGCAGTGCTACCATTTGGACAGGGGGTCGTTATCAGCCCCAGCATTTT
14,TRBV20-1,.,TRBJ2-7,many,CSARAGAYSYEQYF,TGCAGTGCTAGAGCGGGGGCCTACTCCTACGAGCAGTACTTC
15,TRBV5-1,TRBD1,TRBJ2-2,.,CASRIAGGDTGELFF,TGCGCCAGCAGAATCGCAGGGGGCGACACCGGGGAGCTGTTTTTT
14,TRBV20-1,TRBD1,TRBJ1-2,many,CSAPNTRQGRSYTF,TGCAGTGCCCCAAACACTAGACAGGGGAGGAGCTACACCTTC
12,TRBV29-1,TRBD1,TRBJ1-1,many,CSGDRANTEAFF,TGCAGCGGGGACAGGGCGAACACTGAAGCTTTCTTT
13,TRBV9,.,TRBJ1-1,many,CASSVGPGTEAFF,TGTGCCAGCAGCGTAGGTCCGGGTACTGAAGCTTTCTTT
14,TRBV20-1,.,TRBJ2-7,many,CSAQPRSRVYEQYF,TGCAGTGCTCAGCCCCGGTCCAGGGTCTACGAGCAGTACTTC
16,TRBV5-1,.,TRBJ1-2,.,CASSFAPAGTRSGYTF,TGCGCCAGCAGCTTCGCCCCGGCGGGGACGAGGAGTGGCTACACCTTC
15,TRBV5-1,.,TRBJ1-6,many,CASSGVGLQDSPLHF,TGCGCCAGCAGCGGCGTGGGACTGCAAGATTCACCCCTCCACTTT
16,TRBV6-1,TRBD2,TRBJ2-3,many,CASVASGGPSTDTQYF,TGTGCCAGCGTGGCTAGCGGGGGGCCTAGCACAGATACGCAGTATTTT